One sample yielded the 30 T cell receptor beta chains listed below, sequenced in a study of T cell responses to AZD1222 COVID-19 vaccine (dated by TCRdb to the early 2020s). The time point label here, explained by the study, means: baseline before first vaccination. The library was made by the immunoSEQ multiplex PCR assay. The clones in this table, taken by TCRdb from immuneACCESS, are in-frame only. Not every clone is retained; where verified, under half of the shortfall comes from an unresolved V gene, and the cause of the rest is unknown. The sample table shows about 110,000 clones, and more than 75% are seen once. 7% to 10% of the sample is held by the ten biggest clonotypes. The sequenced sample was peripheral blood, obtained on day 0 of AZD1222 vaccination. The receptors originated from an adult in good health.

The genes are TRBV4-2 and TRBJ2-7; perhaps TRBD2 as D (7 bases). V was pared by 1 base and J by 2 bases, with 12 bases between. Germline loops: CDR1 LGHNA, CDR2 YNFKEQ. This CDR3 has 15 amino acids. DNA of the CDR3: TGTGCCAGCAGCCAAGGGGAGGGACAACCCTACGAGCAGTACTTC. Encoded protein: CASSQGEGQPYEQYF.

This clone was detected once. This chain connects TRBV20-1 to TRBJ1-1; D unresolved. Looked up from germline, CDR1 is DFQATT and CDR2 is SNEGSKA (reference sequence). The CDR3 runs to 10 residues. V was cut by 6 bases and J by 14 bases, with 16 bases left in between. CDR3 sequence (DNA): TGCAGTGCAACCCAGACAACGAGGTTCTTT. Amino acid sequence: CSATQTTRFF.

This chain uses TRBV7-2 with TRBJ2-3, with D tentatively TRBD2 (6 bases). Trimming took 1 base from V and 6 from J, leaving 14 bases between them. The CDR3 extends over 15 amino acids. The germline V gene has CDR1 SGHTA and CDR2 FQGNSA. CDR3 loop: CASSLGGRERDTQYF. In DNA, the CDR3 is TGTGCCAGCAGCTTAGGCGGTCGGGAGAGGGATACGCAGTATTTT.

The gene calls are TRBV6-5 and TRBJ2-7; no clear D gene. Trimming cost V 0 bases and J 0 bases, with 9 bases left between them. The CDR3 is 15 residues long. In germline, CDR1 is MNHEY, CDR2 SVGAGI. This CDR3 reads CASSYSVQDSYEQYF. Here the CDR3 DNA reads TGTGCCAGCAGTTACTCGGTGCAGGACTCCTACGAGCAGTACTTC.

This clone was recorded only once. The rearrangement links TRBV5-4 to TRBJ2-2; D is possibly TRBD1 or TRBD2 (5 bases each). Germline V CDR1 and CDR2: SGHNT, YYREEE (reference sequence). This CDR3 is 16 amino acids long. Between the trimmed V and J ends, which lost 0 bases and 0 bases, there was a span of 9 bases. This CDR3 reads CASSLGGGPNTGELFF. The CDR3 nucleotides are TGTGCCAGCAGCTTGGGGGGCGGGCCGAACACCGGGGAGCTGTTTTTT.

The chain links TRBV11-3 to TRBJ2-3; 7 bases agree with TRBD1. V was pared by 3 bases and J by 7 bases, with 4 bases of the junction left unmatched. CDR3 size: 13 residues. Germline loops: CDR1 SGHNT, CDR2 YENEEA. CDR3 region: CASSFEQGNTQYF. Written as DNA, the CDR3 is TGTGCCAGCAGCTTCGAACAGGGGAATACGCAGTATTTT. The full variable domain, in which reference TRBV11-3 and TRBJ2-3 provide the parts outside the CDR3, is EAGVVQSPRYKIIEKKQPVAFWCNPISGHNTLYWYLQNLGQGPELLIRYENEEAVDDSQLPKDRFSAERLKGVDSTLKIQPAELGDSAVYLCASSFEQGNTQYFGPGTRLTVL.

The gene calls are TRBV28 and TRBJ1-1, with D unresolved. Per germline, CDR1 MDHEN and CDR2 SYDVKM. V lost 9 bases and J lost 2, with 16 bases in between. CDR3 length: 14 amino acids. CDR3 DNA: TGTGCCAGTATGGCCGGACCTAGAAACACTGAAGCTTTCTTT. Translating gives CASMAGPRNTEAFF.

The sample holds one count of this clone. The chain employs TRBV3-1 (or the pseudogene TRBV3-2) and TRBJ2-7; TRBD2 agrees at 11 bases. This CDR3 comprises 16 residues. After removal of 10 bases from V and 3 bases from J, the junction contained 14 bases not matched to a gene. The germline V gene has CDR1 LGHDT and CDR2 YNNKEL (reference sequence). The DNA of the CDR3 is TGTGCCACCACGAACAAATTAGCGGGAGGGGGCTACGAGCAGTACTTC. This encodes CATTNKLAGGGYEQYF.

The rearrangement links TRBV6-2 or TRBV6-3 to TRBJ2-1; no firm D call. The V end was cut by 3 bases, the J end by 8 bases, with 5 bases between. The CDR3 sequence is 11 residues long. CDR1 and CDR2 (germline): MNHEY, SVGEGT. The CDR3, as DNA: TGTGCCAGCAGTTATAACCATGAGCAGTTCTTC. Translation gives CASSYNHEQFF.

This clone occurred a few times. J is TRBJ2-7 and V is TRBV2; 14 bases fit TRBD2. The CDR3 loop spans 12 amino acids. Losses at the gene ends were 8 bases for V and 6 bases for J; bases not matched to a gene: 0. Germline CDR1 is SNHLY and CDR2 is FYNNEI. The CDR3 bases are TGTGCCAGCGGGACTAGCGGGAGCGAGCAGTACTTC. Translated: CASGTSGSEQYF. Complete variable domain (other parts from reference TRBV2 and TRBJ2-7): EPEVTQTPSHQVTQMGQEVILRCVPISNHLYFYWYRQILGQKVEFLVSFYNNEISEKSEIFDDQFSVERPDGSNFTLKIRSTKLEDSAMYFCASGTSGSEQYFGPGTRLTVT.

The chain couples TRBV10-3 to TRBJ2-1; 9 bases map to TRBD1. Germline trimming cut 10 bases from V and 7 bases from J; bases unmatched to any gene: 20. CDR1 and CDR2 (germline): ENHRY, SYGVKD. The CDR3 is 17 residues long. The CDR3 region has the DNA TGTGCCACCAGCCCTTCCTCCGGGACAGGGACCTCAAATGAGCAGTTCTTC. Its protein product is CATSPSSGTGTSNEQFF.

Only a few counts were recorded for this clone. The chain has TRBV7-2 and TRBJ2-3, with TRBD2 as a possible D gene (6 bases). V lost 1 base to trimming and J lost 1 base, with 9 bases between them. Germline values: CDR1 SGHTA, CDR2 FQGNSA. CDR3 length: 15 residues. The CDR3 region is CASSLVEGRTDTQYF. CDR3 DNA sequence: TGTGCCAGCAGCTTAGTGGAGGGGCGCACAGATACGCAGTATTTT.

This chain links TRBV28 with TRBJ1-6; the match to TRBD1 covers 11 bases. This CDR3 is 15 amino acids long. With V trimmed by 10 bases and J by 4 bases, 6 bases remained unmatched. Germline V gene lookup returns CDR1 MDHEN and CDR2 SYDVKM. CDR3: CATSDRGPYNSPLHF. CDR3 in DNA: TGTGCCACTTCGGACAGGGGGCCTTATAATTCACCCCTCCACTTT. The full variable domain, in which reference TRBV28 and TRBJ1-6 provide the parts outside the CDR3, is DVKVTQSSRYLVKRTGEKVFLECVQDMDHENMFWYRQDPGLGLRLIYFSYDVKMKEKGDIPEGYSVSREKKERFSLILESASTNQTSMYLCATSDRGPYNSPLHFGNGTRLTVT.

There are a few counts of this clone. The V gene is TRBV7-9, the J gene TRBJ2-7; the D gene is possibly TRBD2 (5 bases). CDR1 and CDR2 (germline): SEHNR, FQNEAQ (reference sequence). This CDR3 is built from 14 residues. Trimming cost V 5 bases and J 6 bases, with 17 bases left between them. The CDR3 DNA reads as TGTGCCAGCAGCAAAGCCGGGCCCAGCGGCGAGCAGTACTTC. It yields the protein CASSKAGPSGEQYF.

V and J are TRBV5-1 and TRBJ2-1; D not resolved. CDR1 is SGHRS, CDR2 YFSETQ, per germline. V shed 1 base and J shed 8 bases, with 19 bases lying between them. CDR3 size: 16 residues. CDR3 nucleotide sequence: TGCGCCAGCAGCTTGTATGTGGCCGTTGGTGGGGATGAGCAGTTCTTC. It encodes CASSLYVAVGGDEQFF.

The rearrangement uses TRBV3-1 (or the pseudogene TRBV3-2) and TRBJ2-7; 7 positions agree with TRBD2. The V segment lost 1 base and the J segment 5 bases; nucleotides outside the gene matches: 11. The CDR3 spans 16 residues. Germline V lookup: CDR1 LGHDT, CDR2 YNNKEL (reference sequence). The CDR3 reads CASSQGLVGGLNEQYF. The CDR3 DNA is TGTGCCAGCAGCCAAGGGCTGGTGGGAGGGCTCAACGAGCAGTACTTC.

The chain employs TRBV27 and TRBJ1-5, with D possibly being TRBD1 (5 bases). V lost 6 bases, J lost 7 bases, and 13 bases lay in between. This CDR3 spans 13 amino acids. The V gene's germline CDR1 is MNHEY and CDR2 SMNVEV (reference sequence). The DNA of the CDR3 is TGTGCCAGCAGCATACAGGTTTACCAGCCCCAGCATTTT. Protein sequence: CASSIQVYQPQHF.

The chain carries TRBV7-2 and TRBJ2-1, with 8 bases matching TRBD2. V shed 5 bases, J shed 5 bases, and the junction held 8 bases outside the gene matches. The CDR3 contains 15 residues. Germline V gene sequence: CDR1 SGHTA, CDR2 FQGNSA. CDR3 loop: CASSPPGTRDNEQFF. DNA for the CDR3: TGTGCCAGCAGCCCACCCGGGACTAGAGACAATGAGCAGTTCTTC.

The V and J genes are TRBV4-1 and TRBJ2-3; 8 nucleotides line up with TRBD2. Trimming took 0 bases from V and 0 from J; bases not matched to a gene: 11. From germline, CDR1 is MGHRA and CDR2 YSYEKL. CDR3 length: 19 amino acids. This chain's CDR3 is CASSQDWLAGSSSTDTQYF. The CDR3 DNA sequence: TGCGCCAGCAGCCAAGATTGGCTAGCGGGTAGTAGTAGCACAGATACGCAGTATTTT.

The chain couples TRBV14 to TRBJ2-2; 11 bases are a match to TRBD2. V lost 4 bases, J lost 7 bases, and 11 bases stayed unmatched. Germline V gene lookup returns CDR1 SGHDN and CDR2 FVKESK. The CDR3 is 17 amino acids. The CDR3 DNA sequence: TGTGCCAGCAGCCGGAGGGTAACTAGCGGGAGTTACGGGGAGCTGTTTTTT. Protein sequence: CASSRRVTSGSYGELFF.

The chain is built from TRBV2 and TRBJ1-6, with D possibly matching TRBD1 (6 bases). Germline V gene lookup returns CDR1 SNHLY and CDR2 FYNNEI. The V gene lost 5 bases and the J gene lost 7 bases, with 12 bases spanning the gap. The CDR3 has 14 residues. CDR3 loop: CASSLQGGNSPLHF. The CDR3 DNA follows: TGTGCCAGCAGTTTACAGGGTGGGAATTCACCCCTCCACTTT.

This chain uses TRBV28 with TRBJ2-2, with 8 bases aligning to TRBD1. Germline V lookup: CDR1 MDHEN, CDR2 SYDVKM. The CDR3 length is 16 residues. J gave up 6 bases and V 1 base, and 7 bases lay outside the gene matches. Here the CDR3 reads CASSLSTGVVAGELFF. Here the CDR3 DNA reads TGTGCCAGCAGTTTATCGACAGGGGTAGTCGCCGGGGAGCTGTTTTTT.

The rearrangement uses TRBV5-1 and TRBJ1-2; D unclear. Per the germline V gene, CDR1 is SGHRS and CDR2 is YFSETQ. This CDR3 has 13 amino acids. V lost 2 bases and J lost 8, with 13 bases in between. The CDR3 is CASSFGWENGYTF. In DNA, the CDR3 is TGCGCCAGCAGCTTCGGGTGGGAGAACGGCTACACCTTC.

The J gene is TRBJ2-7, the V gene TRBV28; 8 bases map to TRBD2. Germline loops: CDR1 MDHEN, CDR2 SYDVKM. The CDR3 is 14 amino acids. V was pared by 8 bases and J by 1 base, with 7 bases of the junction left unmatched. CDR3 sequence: CASGKRGSSYEQYF. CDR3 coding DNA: TGTGCCAGCGGGAAGCGGGGGTCTTCCTACGAGCAGTACTTC. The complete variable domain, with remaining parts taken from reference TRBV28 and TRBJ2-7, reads DVKVTQSSRYLVKRTGEKVFLECVQDMDHENMFWYRQDPGLGLRLIYFSYDVKMKEKGDIPEGYSVSREKKERFSLILESASTNQTSMYLCASGKRGSSYEQYFGPGTRLTVT.

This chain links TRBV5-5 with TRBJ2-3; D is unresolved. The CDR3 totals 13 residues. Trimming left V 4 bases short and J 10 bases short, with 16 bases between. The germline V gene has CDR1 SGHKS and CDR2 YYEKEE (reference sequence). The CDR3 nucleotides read TGTGCCAGCAGCAGGGCCGACACGTTGGCGCAGTATTTT. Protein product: CASSRADTLAQYF. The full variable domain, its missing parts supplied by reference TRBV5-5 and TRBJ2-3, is DAGVTQSPTHLIKTRGQQVTLRCSPISGHKSVSWYQQVLGQGPQFIFQYYEKEERGRGNFPDRFSARQFPNYSSELNVNALLLGDSALYLCASSRADTLAQYFGPGTRLTVL.

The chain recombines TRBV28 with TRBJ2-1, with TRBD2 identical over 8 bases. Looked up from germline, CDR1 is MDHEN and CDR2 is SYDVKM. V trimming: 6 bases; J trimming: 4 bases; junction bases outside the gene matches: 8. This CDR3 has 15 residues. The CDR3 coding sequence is TGTGCCAGCAGAGAAGCGGGAGCGGGATACAATGAGCAGTTCTTC. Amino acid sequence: CASREAGAGYNEQFF.

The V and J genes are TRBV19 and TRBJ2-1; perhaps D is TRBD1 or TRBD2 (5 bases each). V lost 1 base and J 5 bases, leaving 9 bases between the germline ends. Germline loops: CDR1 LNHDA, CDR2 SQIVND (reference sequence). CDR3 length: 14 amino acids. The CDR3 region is CASSIAGRDNEQFF. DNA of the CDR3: TGTGCCAGTAGTATAGCGGGACGGGACAATGAGCAGTTCTTC. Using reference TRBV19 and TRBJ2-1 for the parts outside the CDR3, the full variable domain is DGGITQSPKYLFRKEGQNVTLSCEQNLNHDAMYWYRQDPGQGLRLIYYSQIVNDFQKGDIAEGYSVSREKKESFPLTVTSAQKNPTAFYLCASSIAGRDNEQFFGPGTRLTVL.

The DNA of the CDR3 is TGTGCCAGCAGCCAAGCCCGGGGGGGGGAGCTGTTTTTT. This codes for CASSQARGGELFF. The chain has TRBV14 and TRBJ2-2; a weak D match, TRBD2 (6 bases). V gave up 1 base and J gave up 8 bases, with 8 bases separating them. The CDR3 runs 13 residues. Germline V gene lookup returns CDR1 SGHDN and CDR2 FVKESK.

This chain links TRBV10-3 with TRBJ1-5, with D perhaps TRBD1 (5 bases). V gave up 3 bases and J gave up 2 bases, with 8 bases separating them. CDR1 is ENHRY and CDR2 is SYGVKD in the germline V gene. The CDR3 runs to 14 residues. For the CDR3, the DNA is TGTGCCATCAGTGACAGGGATGGCAATCAGCCCCAGCATTTT. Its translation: CAISDRDGNQPQHF.

CDR3 residues: CASSLNRGRGNEKLFF. As DNA, the CDR3 is TGTGCCAGCAGTTTGAACAGGGGGCGCGGTAATGAAAAACTGTTTTTT. V and J are TRBV28 and TRBJ1-4, with 9 positions matching TRBD1. V lost 3 bases and J lost 4; bases outside the gene matches: 6. The CDR3 is made up of 16 amino acids. Germline V CDR1 and CDR2: MDHEN, SYDVKM.